This T cell receptor beta chain was sequenced during a study of blood T cell repertoires in COVID-19. Study summary: Acute-phase and convalescent COVID-19 samples originated in the United States, Italy and Spain.

From germline, CDR1 is SGHTS and CDR2 YDEGEE. The CDR3 extends over 16 amino acids. V lost 4 bases, J lost 3 bases, and 7 bases stayed unmatched. This table comes from immunoSEQ multiplex PCR, and its TCRdb copy is limited to in-frame clones, with some not included. The sample includes about 440,000 clones, 70% to 90% of them seen just once. The genes are TRBV5-8 and TRBJ2-3; 11 bases match TRBD2. This sequence was found in a woman aged 18-29 years with acute COVID-19. Sequenced input: PBMCs or T cells enriched from blood (not recorded which). This CDR3 is CASSAGSGGDTDTQYF. The DNA of the CDR3 is TGTGCCAGCAGCGCGGGTAGCGGGGGGGATACAGATACGCAGTATTTT.